The 3 T cell receptor beta chains below come from one sample, sequenced in a study of control samples from healthy donors and cancer patients. Produced via immunoSEQ multiplex PCR; TCRdb's table is partial and in-frame only. The repertoire holds roughly 100,000 clones, with approximately 90% as singletons. Input material: PBMCs. The source is a man between 60 and 70 years old with lung cancer.

V is TRBV9 and J is TRBJ2-5; 8 nucleotides align to TRBD2. Germline V CDR1 and CDR2: SGDLS, YYNGEE. Trimming took 4 bases from V and 3 from J; bases not matched to a gene: 2. This CDR3 is 13 amino acids long. The CDR3 DNA sequence: TGTGCCAGCAGCCGGGGGGGCGAAGAGACCCAGTACTTC. The encoded protein is CASSRGGEETQYF.

This chain joins TRBV27 and TRBJ2-7; D gene ambiguous. Trimming took off 3 bases at V and 0 bases at J, with 6 bases between the two ends. Per the germline V gene, CDR1 is MNHEY and CDR2 is SMNVEV (reference sequence). The CDR3 has 13 amino acids. DNA for the CDR3: TGTGCCAGCAGTTTGGGCAACTCCTACGAGCAGTACTTC. Its translation is CASSLGNSYEQYF.

The rearrangement uses TRBV25-1 and TRBJ2-2; maybe TRBD1 (5 bases). Between the trimmed V and J ends, which lost 4 bases and 7 bases, there was a span of 13 bases. Germline V gene sequence: CDR1 MGHDK, CDR2 SYGVNS. The CDR3 extends over 14 amino acids. The CDR3 loop is CASSVIRAGGELFF. CDR3 in DNA: TGTGCCAGCAGTGTTATCAGGGCTGGCGGGGAGCTGTTTTTT.